The 26 T cell receptor beta chains below all came from one sample that was sequenced in a study of CD8 T cells in ankylosing spondylitis. One entry per CDR3 protein results from TCRdb running MiXCR on the 5' RACE reads. The sample has some 180,000 distinct CDR3 sequences, about 20% seen once. The sequenced sample was blood, either unsorted or a sorted T cell fraction (not recorded which). The receptors originated from a male donor aged 5 to 29 with ankylosing spondylitis or in good health (not recorded which).

This clonotype was detected ten times or more. The chain couples TRBV28 to TRBJ2-1; no clear D gene. The CDR3 extends over 16 amino acids. Germline assignment: CDR1 MDHEN and CDR2 SYDVKM. V was trimmed by 5 bases and J by 7 bases, leaving 21 bases between them. In nucleotides, the CDR3 is TGTGCCAGCAGTGCCCCCTTTACCCCCTCGGTTAATGAGCAGTTCTTC. Translation: CASSAPFTPSVNEQFF.

The rearrangement links TRBV13 to TRBJ2-1; a weak D match, TRBD2 (5 bases). The germline V gene has CDR1 PRHDT and CDR2 FYEKMQ (reference sequence). The CDR3 covers 13 residues. V was clipped by 5 bases and J by 4 bases, with 9 bases between them. The CDR3 DNA is TGTGCCAGCAGCCTACGGGGATACAATGAGCAGTTCTTC. Amino acid sequence: CASSLRGYNEQFF.

This clonotype has at least ten counts. The J gene is TRBJ2-1, the V gene TRBV5-1; 14 bases agree with TRBD2. The germline V gene has CDR1 SGHRS and CDR2 YFSETQ. The CDR3 sequence is 19 residues long. The trim removed 3 bases at V and 0 bases at J, leaving 8 bases unmatched. This CDR3 reads CASSSYPGLAGASYNEQFF. The DNA for the CDR3 is TGCGCCAGCAGCTCGTACCCGGGACTAGCGGGAGCCTCCTACAATGAGCAGTTCTTC.

This clonotype was observed many times. The chain employs TRBV7-3 and TRBJ1-1; D unresolved. V was cut by 2 bases and J by 3 bases, with 7 bases left in between. The germline V gene has CDR1 SGHTA and CDR2 FQGTGA. The CDR3 spans 13 residues. This CDR3 reads CASSLLLDTEAFF. As DNA, the CDR3 is TGTGCCAGCAGCTTATTGCTAGACACTGAAGCTTTCTTT.

This clonotype has at least ten counts. The chain combines TRBV12-3 or TRBV12-4 with TRBJ1-5; 7 bases are a match to TRBD1. The V segment lost 7 bases and the J segment 3 bases; nucleotides outside the gene matches: 9. The CDR3 is 15 amino acids. The CDR3 here is CASKTGQTSNQPQHF. The CDR3 nucleotides are TGTGCCAGCAAAACGGGACAGACTTCCAATCAGCCCCAGCATTTT.

V and J are TRBV5-4 and TRBJ2-2, with no clear D. In germline, CDR1 is SGHNT, CDR2 YYREEE (reference sequence). Trimming cost V 2 bases and J 2 bases, with 4 bases left between them. The CDR3 is 13 residues long. CDR3 sequence (DNA): TGTGCCAGCAGCTTTGATAACACCGGGGAGCTGTTTTTT. It encodes CASSFDNTGELFF.

This clonotype was counted ten times or more. The chain has TRBV18 and TRBJ1-1; D not resolved. Trimming shortened V by 2 bases and J by 1 base, and 5 bases separated the two germline ends. CDR3 length equals 13 residues. CDR1 and CDR2 from the germline V gene are KGHSH and LQKENI. CDR3 amino acids: CASSPGSNTEAFF. DNA for the CDR3: TGTGCCAGCTCACCAGGATCGAACACTGAAGCTTTCTTT.

This clonotype showed up many times. This rearrangement joins TRBV7-2 to TRBJ2-3; D is perhaps TRBD2 (5 bases). The CDR3 contains 13 residues. Germline V gives CDR1 SGHTA, CDR2 FQGNSA. The V end lost 8 bases, the J end lost 1 base, and 10 bases lay between the germline ends. CDR3 DNA: TGTGCCAGCTGGGGAGCGGGCACAGATACGCAGTATTTT. Its protein is CASWGAGTDTQYF.

This clonotype was picked up many times. V gene TRBV6-6 combines with J gene TRBJ1-6; D remains ambiguous. Trimming took 7 bases from V and 10 from J, leaving 11 bases between them. The CDR3 spans 12 residues. Per the germline V gene, CDR1 is MNHNY and CDR2 is SVGAGI (reference sequence). The CDR3 nucleotides read TGTGCCAGCACCACTTTCGACTCACCCCTCCACTTT. As protein: CASTTFDSPLHF.

Ten or more counts support this clonotype. V and J are TRBV5-1 and TRBJ2-3; D tentatively fits TRBD1 or TRBD2 (6 bases each). Germline CDR1 is SGHRS and CDR2 is YFSETQ. V lost 3 bases and J 4 bases, leaving 24 bases between the germline ends. The CDR3 runs to 18 residues. The CDR3 loop reads CASSSGPRGMGGADTQYF. The CDR3 bases are TGCGCCAGCAGCTCGGGCCCCCGCGGGATGGGGGGCGCAGATACGCAGTATTTT.

The table lists this clonotype with many counts. The chain is built from TRBV5-1 and TRBJ2-3; 7 positions agree with TRBD2. This CDR3 region has 16 residues. CDR1 and CDR2 (germline): SGHRS, YFSETQ. J gave up 5 bases and V 0 bases, and 9 bases lay outside the gene matches. DNA of the CDR3: TGCGCCAGCAGCTTGGCGTGGCGGGAGATGATAGATACGCAGTATTTT. Amino acids: CASSLAWREMIDTQYF.

This chain connects TRBV7-2 to TRBJ2-1; the D is unclear. The length of the CDR3 is 14 residues. V lost 8 bases to trimming and J lost 10 bases, with 21 bases between them. CDR1 is SGHTA and CDR2 is FQGNSA in the germline V gene. In DNA, the CDR3 is TGTGCCAGCGAGCTCGCTAAAGGGCAAAGCGAGCAGTTCTTC. Translating it yields CASELAKGQSEQFF.

This clonotype was detected many times. V is TRBV29-1 and J is TRBJ2-5, with unresolved D. In germline, CDR1 is SQVTM, CDR2 ANQGSEA. This CDR3 spans 10 amino acids. Trimming removed 7 bases from V and 4 bases from J, with 7 bases in between. The CDR3 here is CSAVLETQYF. The CDR3 DNA reads as TGCAGCGCAGTTTTAGAGACCCAGTACTTC.

This clonotype was counted only a few times. V and J are TRBV18 and TRBJ2-7; tentative D call: TRBD2 (6 bases). Germline lookup yields CDR1 KGHSH and CDR2 LQKENI. The CDR3 covers 12 residues. V lost 2 bases, J lost 6 bases, and 8 bases lay in between. The CDR3 loop reads CASSPRGGEQYV. The CDR3 DNA sequence: TGTGCCAGCTCACCAAGGGGAGGCGAGCAGTACGTC.

The count of this clonotype is one. The chain carries TRBV20-1 and TRBJ2-3; D gene uncertain. V lost 7 bases to trimming and J lost 4 bases, with 12 bases between them. Germline loops: CDR1 DFQATT, CDR2 SNEGSKA (reference sequence). The CDR3 length is 12 residues. The CDR3: CSVRPGADTQYF. CDR3 bases: TGCAGTGTTAGGCCTGGGGCAGATACGCAGTATTTT.

V is TRBV6-1 and J is TRBJ2-7, with unresolved D. The CDR3 length is 14 residues. Deletions cut 0 bases from V and 3 bases from J, with 9 bases between. Germline V gene lookup returns CDR1 MNHNS and CDR2 SASEGT. The CDR3 sequence is CASSEAYIFYEQYV. The CDR3 DNA reads as TGTGCCAGCAGTGAAGCTTACATTTTCTACGAGCAGTACGTC.

The chain is built from TRBV2 and TRBJ2-2, with D perhaps assigned TRBD1 or TRBD2 (5 bases each). The length of the CDR3 is 14 residues. Germline loops: CDR1 SNHLY, CDR2 FYNNEI. Trimming cost V 8 bases and J 0 bases, with 10 bases left between them. CDR3 amino acids: CASVGDANTGELFF. The CDR3 DNA sequence: TGTGCCAGCGTCGGGGACGCGAACACCGGGGAGCTGTTTTTT.

The chain joins TRBV12-3 or TRBV12-4 to TRBJ2-4; TRBD1 agrees at 8 bases. After removal of 5 bases from V and 9 bases from J, the junction contained 6 bases not matched to a gene. This CDR3 has 13 residues. CDR3 loop: CASSARQGTIQYF. The CDR3 DNA sequence: TGTGCCAGCAGTGCGAGACAGGGGACCATTCAGTACTTC.

A few counts support this clonotype. The CDR3: CASTENFAGGSEQFF. CDR3 in DNA: TGTGCCAGCACCGAGAACTTTGCGGGAGGCTCTGAGCAGTTCTTC. The V gene is TRBV7-6, the J gene TRBJ2-1; 8 bases are a match to TRBD2. Trimming at V came to 7 bases and at J to 9 bases, leaving 14 bases not matched to a gene. CDR3 length: 15 amino acids. Germline V lookup: CDR1 SGHVS, CDR2 FNYEAQ.

This clonotype was counted many times. V usage is TRBV20-1 and J usage is TRBJ2-7; D gene unclear. The length of the CDR3 is 15 residues. Between the trimmed V and J ends, which lost 1 base and 8 bases, there was a span of 21 bases. Germline CDR1 and CDR2: DFQATT and SNEGSKA (reference sequence). CDR3 DNA: TGCAGTGCTAGAGTGAGGCAGGCCTCACTGGAGAAGCAGTACTTC. Protein: CSARVRQASLEKQYF.

Turning to this clonotype: The junction and the germline gene differ at one end; a read error may be behind it. This chain joins TRBV7-6 and TRBJ2-2; 8 bases match TRBD1. This CDR3 has 16 amino acids. The germline CDR1 and CDR2 sequences are SGHVS and FNYEAQ. CDR3 sequence reads: CAGSLAQDRADGELFF. CDR3 in DNA: TGTGCCGGCAGCTTAGCGCAGGACAGGGCGGACGGGGAGCTGTTTTTT.

This clonotype was seen a handful of times. In DNA form, the CDR3 reads TGCAGCGTTGGACGCAGGGTGGTCACTGAAGCTTTCTTT. It is translated as CSVGRRVVTEAFF. The genes are TRBV29-1 and TRBJ1-1; perhaps TRBD1 as D (5 bases). Germline CDR1 and CDR2: SQVTM and ANQGSEA. The V end lost 4 bases, the J end lost 4 bases, and 13 bases lay between the germline ends. CDR3 size: 13 residues.

This clonotype was found many times. V is TRBV6-5 and J is TRBJ1-1; D ambiguous. The V end lost 7 bases, the J end lost 1 base, and 10 bases lay between the germline ends. This CDR3 is built from 13 residues. Germline-derived CDR1 and CDR2 are MNHEY and SVGAGI. The CDR3 spells CASTFPGNTEAFF. In nucleotides, the CDR3 is TGTGCCAGCACCTTCCCGGGGAACACTGAAGCTTTCTTT.

This clonotype was counted between two and nine times. V is TRBV29-1 and J is TRBJ1-2, with 12 nucleotides matching TRBD1. The germline V gene encodes CDR1 SQVTM and CDR2 ANQGSEA. The CDR3 has 14 amino acids. Trimming took 3 bases from V and 7 from J; bases not matched to a gene: 6. The CDR3 DNA follows: TGCAGCGTTGAGGAGGGGACAGGGGGCCCTGGCTACACCTTC. As protein: CSVEEGTGGPGYTF.

This clonotype was counted ten times or more. The junction does not match germline at one end; this may be a read error. V is TRBV6-6 and J is TRBJ2-7; D assignment may be TRBD1 or TRBD2 (5 bases each). This CDR3 spans 12 amino acids. Germline assignment: CDR1 MNHNY and CDR2 SVGAGI (reference sequence). The DNA of the CDR3 is TGCGCCAGTAGCGACAGAGCCTACGAGCAGTACTTC. Its translation is CASSDRAYEQYF.

This clonotype showed up many times. The rearrangement uses TRBV20-1 and TRBJ1-5; 12 nucleotides align to TRBD1. Unmatched junction bases numbered 3, after V lost 1 base and J lost 5 bases. The CDR3 has 15 amino acids. In germline, CDR1 is DFQATT, CDR2 SNEGSKA (reference sequence). The CDR3 sequence is CSARGDRGLHQPQHF. The CDR3 DNA reads TGCAGTGCTAGAGGGGACAGGGGGCTGCATCAGCCCCAGCATTTT.